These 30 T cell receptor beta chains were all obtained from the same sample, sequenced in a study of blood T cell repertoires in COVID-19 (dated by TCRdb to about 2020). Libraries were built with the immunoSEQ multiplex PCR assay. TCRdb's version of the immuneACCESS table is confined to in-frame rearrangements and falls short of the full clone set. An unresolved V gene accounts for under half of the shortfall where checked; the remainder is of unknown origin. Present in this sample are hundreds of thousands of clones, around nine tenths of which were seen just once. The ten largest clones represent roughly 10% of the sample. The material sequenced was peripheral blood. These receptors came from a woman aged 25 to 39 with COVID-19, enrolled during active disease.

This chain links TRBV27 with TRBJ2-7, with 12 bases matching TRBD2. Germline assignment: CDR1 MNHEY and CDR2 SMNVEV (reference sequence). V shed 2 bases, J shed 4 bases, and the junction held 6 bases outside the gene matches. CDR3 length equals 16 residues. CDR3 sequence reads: CASSLHLAGGPYEQYF. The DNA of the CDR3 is TGTGCCAGCAGTTTACACCTAGCGGGAGGGCCGTACGAGCAGTACTTC.

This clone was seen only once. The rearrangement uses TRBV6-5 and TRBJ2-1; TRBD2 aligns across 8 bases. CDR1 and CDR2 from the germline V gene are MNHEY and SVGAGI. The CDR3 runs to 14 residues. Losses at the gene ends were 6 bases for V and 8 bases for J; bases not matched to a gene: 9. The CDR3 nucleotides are TGTGCCAGCAGCATTGGACTAGCCCGTGATGAGCAGTTCTTC. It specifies CASSIGLARDEQFF.

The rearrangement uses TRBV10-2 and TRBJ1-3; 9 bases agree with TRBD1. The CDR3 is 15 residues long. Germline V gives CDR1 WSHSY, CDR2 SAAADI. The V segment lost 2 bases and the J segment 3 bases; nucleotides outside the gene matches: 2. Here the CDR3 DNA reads TGCGCCAGCAGTGAGAGGACAGGGGATGGAAACACCATATATTTT. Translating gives CASSERTGDGNTIYF.

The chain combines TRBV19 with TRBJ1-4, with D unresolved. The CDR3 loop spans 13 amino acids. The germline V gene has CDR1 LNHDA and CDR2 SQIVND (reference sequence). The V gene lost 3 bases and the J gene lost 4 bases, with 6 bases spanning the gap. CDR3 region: CASSITVNEKLFF. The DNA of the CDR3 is TGTGCCAGTAGTATTACAGTTAATGAAAAACTGTTTTTT.

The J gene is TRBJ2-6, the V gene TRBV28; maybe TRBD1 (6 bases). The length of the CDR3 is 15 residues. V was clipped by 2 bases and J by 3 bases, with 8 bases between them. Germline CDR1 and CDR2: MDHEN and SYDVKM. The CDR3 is CASSLQGYGANVLTF. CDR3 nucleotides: TGTGCCAGCAGTTTACAGGGGTATGGGGCCAACGTCCTGACTTTC.

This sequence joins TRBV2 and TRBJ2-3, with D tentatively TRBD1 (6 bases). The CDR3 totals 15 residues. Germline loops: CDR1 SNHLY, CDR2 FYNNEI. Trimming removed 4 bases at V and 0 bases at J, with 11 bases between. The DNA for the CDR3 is TGTGCCAGCAGTGGCATACAGGGAAGCACAGATACGCAGTATTTT. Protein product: CASSGIQGSTDTQYF.

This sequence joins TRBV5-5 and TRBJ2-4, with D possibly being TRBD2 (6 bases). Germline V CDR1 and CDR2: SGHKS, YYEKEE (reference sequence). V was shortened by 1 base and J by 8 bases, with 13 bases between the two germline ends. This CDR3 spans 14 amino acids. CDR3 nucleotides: TGTGCCAGCAGCTTGTCGCAGGGACTGGACATTCAGTACTTC. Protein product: CASSLSQGLDIQYF.

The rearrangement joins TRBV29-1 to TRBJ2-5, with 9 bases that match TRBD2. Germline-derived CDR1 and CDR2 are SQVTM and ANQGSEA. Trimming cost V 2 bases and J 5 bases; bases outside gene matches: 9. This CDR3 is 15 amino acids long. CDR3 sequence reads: CSVEKAGGLRETQYF. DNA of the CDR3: TGCAGCGTTGAAAAGGCGGGAGGGTTGCGGGAGACCCAGTACTTC.

The CDR3 spells CASSSRAGYTF. CDR3 coding DNA: TGTGCCAGCAGTTCCCGAGCGGGCTACACCTTC. This rearrangement joins TRBV6-6 to TRBJ1-2; no reliable D call. Germline CDR1 reads MNHNY; CDR2 reads SVGAGI (reference sequence). The CDR3 is made up of 11 amino acids. Trimming took 4 bases from V and 8 from J, leaving 8 bases between them.

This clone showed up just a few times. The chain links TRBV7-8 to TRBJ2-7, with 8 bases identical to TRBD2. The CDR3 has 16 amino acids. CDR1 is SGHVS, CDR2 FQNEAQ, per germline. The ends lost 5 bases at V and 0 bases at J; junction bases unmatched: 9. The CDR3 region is CASSPRTSLGSYEQYF. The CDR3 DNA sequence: TGTGCCAGCAGCCCCCGGACTAGCTTGGGCTCCTACGAGCAGTACTTC.

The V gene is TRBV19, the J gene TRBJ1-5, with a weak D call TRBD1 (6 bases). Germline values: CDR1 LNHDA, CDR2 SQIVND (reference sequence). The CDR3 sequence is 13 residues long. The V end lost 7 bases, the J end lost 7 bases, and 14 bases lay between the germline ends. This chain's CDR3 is CASTIGGAQPQHF. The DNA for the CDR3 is TGTGCCAGTACCATAGGGGGGGCCCAGCCCCAGCATTTT.

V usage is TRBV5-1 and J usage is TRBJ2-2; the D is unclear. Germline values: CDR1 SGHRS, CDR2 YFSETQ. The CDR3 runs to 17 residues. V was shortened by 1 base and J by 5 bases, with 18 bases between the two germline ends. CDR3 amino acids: CASSLLRSGSLTGELFF. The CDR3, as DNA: TGCGCCAGCAGCTTGTTGCGAAGTGGTAGTTTAACCGGGGAGCTGTTTTTT. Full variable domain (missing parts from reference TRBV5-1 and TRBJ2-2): KAGVTQTPRYLIKTRGQQVTLSCSPISGHRSVSWYQQTPGQGLQFLFEYFSETQRNKGNFPGRFSGRQFSNSRSEMNVSTLELGDSALYLCASSLLRSGSLTGELFFGEGSRLTVL.

CDR3 sequence reads: CASSHPEGQSNSEAFF. CDR3 DNA: TGTGCCAGCAGTCACCCCGAGGGACAGAGTAATAGTGAAGCTTTCTTT. The chain employs TRBV6-6 and TRBJ1-1; 7 bases map to TRBD1. The V and J ends lost 5 bases and 7 bases, in that order; junction bases with no gene match: 16. This CDR3 comprises 16 residues. CDR1 is MNHNY, CDR2 SVGAGI, per germline (reference sequence).

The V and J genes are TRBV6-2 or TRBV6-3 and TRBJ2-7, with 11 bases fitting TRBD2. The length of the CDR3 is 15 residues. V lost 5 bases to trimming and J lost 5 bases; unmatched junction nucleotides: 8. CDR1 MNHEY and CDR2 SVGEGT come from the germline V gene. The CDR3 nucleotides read TGTGCCAGCAGTCGTTTACTAGCGGGAGTAGACGAGCAGTACTTC. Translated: CASSRLLAGVDEQYF.

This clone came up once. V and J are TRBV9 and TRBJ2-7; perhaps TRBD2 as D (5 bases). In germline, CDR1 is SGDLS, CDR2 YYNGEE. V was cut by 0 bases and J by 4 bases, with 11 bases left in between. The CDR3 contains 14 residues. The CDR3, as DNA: TGTGCCAGCAGCGTAGGTGGGAGAAAATACGAGCAGTACTTC. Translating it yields CASSVGGRKYEQYF.

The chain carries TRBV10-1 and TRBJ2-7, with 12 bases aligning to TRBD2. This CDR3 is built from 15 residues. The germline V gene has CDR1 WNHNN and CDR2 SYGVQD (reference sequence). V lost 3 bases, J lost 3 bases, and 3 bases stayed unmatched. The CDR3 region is CASSDQLAGGYEQYF. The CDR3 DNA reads TGCGCCAGCAGTGACCAACTAGCGGGAGGCTACGAGCAGTACTTC.

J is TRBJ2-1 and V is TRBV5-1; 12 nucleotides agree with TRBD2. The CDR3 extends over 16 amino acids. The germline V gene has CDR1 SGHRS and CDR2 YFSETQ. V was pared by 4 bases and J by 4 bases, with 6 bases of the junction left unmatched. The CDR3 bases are TGCGCCAGCAGCACGACCGGGACTAGCGGGTACAATGAGCAGTTCTTC. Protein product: CASSTTGTSGYNEQFF.

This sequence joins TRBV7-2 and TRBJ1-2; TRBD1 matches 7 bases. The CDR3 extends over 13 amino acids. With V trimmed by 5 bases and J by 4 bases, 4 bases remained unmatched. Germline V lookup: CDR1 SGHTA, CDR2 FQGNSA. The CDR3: CASSMDRFYGYTF. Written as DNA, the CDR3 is TGTGCCAGCAGCATGGACAGGTTCTATGGCTACACCTTC.

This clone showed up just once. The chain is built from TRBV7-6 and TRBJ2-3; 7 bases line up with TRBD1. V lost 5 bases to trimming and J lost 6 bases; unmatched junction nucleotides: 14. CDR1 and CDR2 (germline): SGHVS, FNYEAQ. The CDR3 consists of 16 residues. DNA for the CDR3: TGTGCCAGCAGCCCCATTCTTCAGACAGGGTTCGATACGCAGTATTTT. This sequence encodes CASSPILQTGFDTQYF.

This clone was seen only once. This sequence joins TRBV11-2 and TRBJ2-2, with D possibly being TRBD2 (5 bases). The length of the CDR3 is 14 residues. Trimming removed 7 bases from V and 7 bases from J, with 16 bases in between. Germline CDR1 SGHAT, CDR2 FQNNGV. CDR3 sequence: CASTLRGGGGELFF. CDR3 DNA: TGTGCCAGCACCCTCAGAGGAGGAGGCGGGGAGCTGTTTTTT.

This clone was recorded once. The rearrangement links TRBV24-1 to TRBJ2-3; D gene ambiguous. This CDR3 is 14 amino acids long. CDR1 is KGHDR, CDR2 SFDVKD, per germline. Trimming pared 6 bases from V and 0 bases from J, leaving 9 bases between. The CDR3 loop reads CATSRGLSTDTQYF. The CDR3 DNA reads TGTGCCACCAGTAGAGGTTTGAGCACAGATACGCAGTATTTT.

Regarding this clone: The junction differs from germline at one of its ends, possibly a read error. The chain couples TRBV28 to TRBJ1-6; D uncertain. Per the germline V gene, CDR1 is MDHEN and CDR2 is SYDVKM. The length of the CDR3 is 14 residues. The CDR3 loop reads CASFRSSNNSPLHF. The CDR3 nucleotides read TGTGCCAGCTTTAGGAGCTCCAATAATTCACCCCTCCACTTT.

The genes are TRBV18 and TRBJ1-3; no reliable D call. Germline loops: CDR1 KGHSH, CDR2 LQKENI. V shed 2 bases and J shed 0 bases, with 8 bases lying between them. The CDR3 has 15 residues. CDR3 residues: CASSPSGFSGNTIYF. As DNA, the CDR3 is TGTGCCAGCTCACCATCGGGATTCTCTGGAAACACCATATATTTT.

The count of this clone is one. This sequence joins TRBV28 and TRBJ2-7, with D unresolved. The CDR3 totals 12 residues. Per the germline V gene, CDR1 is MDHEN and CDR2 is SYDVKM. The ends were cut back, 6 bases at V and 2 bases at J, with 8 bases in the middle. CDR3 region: CASRPQAYEQYF. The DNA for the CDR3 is TGTGCCAGCAGGCCCCAGGCCTACGAGCAGTACTTC.

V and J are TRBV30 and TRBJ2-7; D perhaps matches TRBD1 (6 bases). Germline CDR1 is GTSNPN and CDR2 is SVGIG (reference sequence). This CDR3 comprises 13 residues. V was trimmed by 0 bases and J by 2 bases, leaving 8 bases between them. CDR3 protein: CAWSVNRAYEQYF. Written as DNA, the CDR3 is TGTGCCTGGAGTGTCAACAGGGCCTACGAGCAGTACTTC.

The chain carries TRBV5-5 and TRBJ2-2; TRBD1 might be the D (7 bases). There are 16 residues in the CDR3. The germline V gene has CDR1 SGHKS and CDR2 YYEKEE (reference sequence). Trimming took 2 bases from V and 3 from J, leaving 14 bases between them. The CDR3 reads CASSLPQGGDTGELFF. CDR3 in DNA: TGTGCCAGCAGCTTACCCCAGGGGGGTGACACCGGGGAGCTGTTTTTT.

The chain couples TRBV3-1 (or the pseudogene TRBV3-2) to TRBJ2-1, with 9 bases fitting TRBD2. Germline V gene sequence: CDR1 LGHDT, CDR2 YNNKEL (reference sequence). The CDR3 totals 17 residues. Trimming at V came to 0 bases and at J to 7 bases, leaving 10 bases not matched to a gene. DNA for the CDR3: TGTGCCAGCAGCCAAGATAACCCAGCGGGAGGTAGAAATGAGCAGTTCTTC. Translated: CASSQDNPAGGRNEQFF.

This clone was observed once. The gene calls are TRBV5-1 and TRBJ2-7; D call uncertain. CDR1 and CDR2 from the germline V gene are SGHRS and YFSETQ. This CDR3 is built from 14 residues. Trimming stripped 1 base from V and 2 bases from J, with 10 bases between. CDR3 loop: CASSLTGLAYEQYF. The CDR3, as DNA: TGCGCCAGCAGCTTGACGGGTCTAGCCTACGAGCAGTACTTC.

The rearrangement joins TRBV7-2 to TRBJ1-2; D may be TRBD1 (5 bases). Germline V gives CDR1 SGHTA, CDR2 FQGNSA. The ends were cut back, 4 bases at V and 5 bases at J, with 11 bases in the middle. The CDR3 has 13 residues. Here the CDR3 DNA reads TGTGCCAGCAGCTCGGACACTACGTATGGCTACACCTTC. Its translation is CASSSDTTYGYTF.

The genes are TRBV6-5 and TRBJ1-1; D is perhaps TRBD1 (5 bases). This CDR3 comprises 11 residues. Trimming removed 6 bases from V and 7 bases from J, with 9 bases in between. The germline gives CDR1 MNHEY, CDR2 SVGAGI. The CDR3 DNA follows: TGTGCCAGCAGACGCCAGGGTGAAGCTTTCTTT. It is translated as CASRRQGEAFF.